This TCR beta chain was observed in a study of human T cells and chemical hapten exposure. Study as a whole: Upper-back patch tests with 0.01% DPC were read at 6 days.

Time point of the sample: pre-sensitization, week 0. Treatment defined: therapeutic diphenylcyclopropenone sensitization with weekly scalp DPC. TCRdb recomputed calls from the RACE reads with MiXCR, one row per CDR3 protein. The table shows approximately 260,000 distinct CDR3 sequences, with almost 8% occurring only once. The length of the CDR3 is 15 residues. Trimming left V 1 base short and J 3 bases short, with 9 bases between. The receptor was derived from a man aged 18 to 30 with alopecia areata. Some clones in this sample may be carry-over from other donors' samples. Sample: whole blood, taken in connection with sensitization to the hapten diphenylcyclopropenone (DPC). V gene TRBV12-3 or TRBV12-4 combines with J gene TRBJ1-4, with D perhaps TRBD1 (5 bases). This chain's CDR3 is CASSLGGDANEKLFF. Written as DNA, the CDR3 is TGTGCCAGCAGTTTAGGAGGGGATGCTAATGAAAAACTGTTTTTT.